This T cell receptor beta chain was recovered during a study of T-cell reconstitution after alpha-beta-depleted transplantation in children. Study results and caveats: Reported findings indicate that, about two months after transplant, alpha-beta T cells came from several hundred expanded clones, which were derived from non-depleted graft cells. A year post-transplant, T-cell counts and diversity derived mostly from newly produced T cells.

This sample's TCRbeta library carried unique molecular identifier barcodes. TCRdb analysed the PCR reads with MiXCR anew, one entry per CDR3 protein. The table shows fewer than 550,000 distinct CDR3 sequences, with around 10% occurring only once. Trimming removed 0 bases from V and 0 bases from J, with 13 bases in between. CDR1 SGHRS and CDR2 YFSETQ come from the germline V gene. The CDR3 is 17 residues long. Ten or more counts support this clonotype. Its specificity is unknown. The genes are TRBV5-1 and TRBJ2-4, with D perhaps matching TRBD2 (6 bases). The receptor was derived from a female patient aged 2 to 10 who had a stem cell transplant for aplastic anemia, so the T cells may come from the graft donor. Sample: PBMCs, mostly from graft donor cells, taken 180 days after TCRalphabeta/CD19-depleted stem cell transplant. CDR3 loop: CASSLAGSLLAKNIQYF. In nucleotides, the CDR3 is TGCGCCAGCAGCTTGGCCGGGAGTCTACTAGCCAAAAACATTCAGTACTTC.